Here is one TCR beta chain with its context. TCRdb processed the reads anew with MiXCR; each CDR3 protein has one entry. Here the sample spans about 8,500 distinct CDR3 sequences, over 20% being singletons. These data are taken from a study of lung T cells in sarcoidosis with Löfgren's syndrome. V was cut by 8 bases and J by 6 bases, with 13 bases left in between. Germline V gene sequence: CDR1 MNHNS, CDR2 SASEGT. This CDR3 is built from 12 residues. The sample taken for sequencing was CD4+ T cells from bronchoalveolar lavage fluid. The genes are TRBV6-1 and TRBJ2-5; D may be TRBD1 (5 bases). The clonotype comes from a human donor with sarcoidosis (Löfgren's syndrome or another form), or a control subject (not recorded which). CDR3 region: CASQGPGKTQYF. CDR3 DNA sequence: TGTGCCAGCCAGGGCCCAGGGAAGACCCAGTACTTC.